This is a list of T cell receptor beta chains from one sample in a study of blood T cell repertoires in COVID-19. Clones were read by immunoSEQ multiplex PCR, and TCRdb kept only the in-frame ones, dropping some. The data hold about 36,000 clones, with around 80% observed a single time. The sequenced sample was peripheral blood. The origin of the receptors is a man aged 55 to 70 with acute or convalescent COVID-19. The CDR3 runs from the conserved cysteine through the conserved F or W.

TRBV10-3 | CAISPFQTGATPYEQYF
TRBV10-2 | CASGQHSYNEQFF
TRBV7-9 | CASSLGGSLPYEQYF
TRBV19 | CASRAGDSIQRVNTEAFF
TRBV27 | CASSLEGRYYTF
TRBV7-6 | CASSFGTGGSYEQYF
TRBV18 | CASSPRTDTEAFF
TRBV2 | CASSPELGGPSYNEQFF
TRBV3-1/TRBV3-2 | CASRRGLAGGVGEQYF
TRBV11-1 | CASSLAQTGRTDTQYF
TRBV3-1/TRBV3-2 | CASSHEESGEQYF
TRBV27 | CASSFGVNYGYTF
TRBV12-3/TRBV12-4 | CASSFRQNTEAFF
TRBV6-5 | CASSYNPDQPQHF
TRBV4-2 | CASSQDEGSGAGNTIYF
TRBV9 | CASSMTGFLNSPLHF
TRBV7-2 | CASSLAKSSYNEQFF
TRBV11-2 | CASSLELSAGMYNTQYF
TRBV7-2 | CASSLGRFNSPLHF
TRBV3-1/TRBV3-2 | CASSRELAGTDTQYF
TRBV7-8 | CASSSGQGILNEQFF
TRBV24-1 | CATSDFASGLYNEQFF
TRBV11-2 | CASSLLRGPQETQYF
TRBV19 | CASSSSGSLEQYF
TRBV27 | CASSLHRGSSTDTQYF
TRBV5-5 | CASTRTSGSYEQYF
TRBV25-1 | CASKTGDGTGELFF
TRBV18 | CASSPLRGSYEQYF
TRBV19 | CASSIDSGYTF
TRBV7-2 | CASSLGDSYDGYTF
TRBV5-1 | CASSRKAGVGPDTQYF
TRBV5-1 | CASSPALSDEKLFF
TRBV7-2 | CASSLGVLAGGGLETQYF
TRBV11-3 | CASSLGASGIYNEQFF
TRBV7-6 | CASSFRGQETQYF
TRBV28 | CASQKRGTEYGYTF
TRBV4-2 | CASSQDLQGPYEQYF
TRBV5-5 | CASSSGTSLTSYNEQFF
TRBV3-1/TRBV3-2 | CASSLGTGRLDEQFF
TRBV18 | CASSPPGGVFSEAFF
TRBV6-1 | CASSDSTRTGTSRLGEQFF
TRBV3-1/TRBV3-2 | CASSQESHTGYEQYF
TRBV7-8 | CASSLRGSNNEQFF
TRBV11-3 | CASSLDVSAGAGATDRQFF
TRBV7-9 | CASSSTLNQPQHF
TRBV28 | CASSPGTANTGELFF
TRBV5-1 | CASSGLAGTNTGELFF
TRBV5-5 | CASSLFPGGPRNEQFF
TRBV5-1 | CASSPRGPGLKNIQYF
TRBV11-2 | CASSHRLAGRTDTQYF
TRBV10-3 | CATFLGQGAAEQYF
TRBV6-5 | CASTLAGAAKNIQYF
TRBV2 | CASSYGVGAPNYGYTF
TRBV29-1 | CSVGSGSYEQYF
TRBV5-6 | CASSVRDRVGTEAFF